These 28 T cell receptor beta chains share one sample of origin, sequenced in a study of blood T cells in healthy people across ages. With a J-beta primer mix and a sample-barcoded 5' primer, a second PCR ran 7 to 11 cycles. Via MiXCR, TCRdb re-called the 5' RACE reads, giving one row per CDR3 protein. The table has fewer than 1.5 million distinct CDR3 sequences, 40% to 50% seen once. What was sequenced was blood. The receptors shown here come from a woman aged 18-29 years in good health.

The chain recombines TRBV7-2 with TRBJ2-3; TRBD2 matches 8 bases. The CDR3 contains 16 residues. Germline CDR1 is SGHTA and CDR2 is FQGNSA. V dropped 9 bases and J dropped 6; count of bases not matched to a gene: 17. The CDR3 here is CARNPTPSGGRDTQYF. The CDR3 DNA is TGTGCCAGAAATCCTACCCCCAGCGGGGGCCGGGATACGCAGTATTTT.

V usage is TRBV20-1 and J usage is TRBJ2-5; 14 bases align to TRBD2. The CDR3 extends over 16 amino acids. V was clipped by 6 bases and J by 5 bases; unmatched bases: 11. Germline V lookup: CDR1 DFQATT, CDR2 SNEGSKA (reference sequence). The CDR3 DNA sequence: TGCAGTGCCCATAACGGACTAGCGGGAGGCCGGGAGACCCAGTACTTC. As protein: CSAHNGLAGGRETQYF.

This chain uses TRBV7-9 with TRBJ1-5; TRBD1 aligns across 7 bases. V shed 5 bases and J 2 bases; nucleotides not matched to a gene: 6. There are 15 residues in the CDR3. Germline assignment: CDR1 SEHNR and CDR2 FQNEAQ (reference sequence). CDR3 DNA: TGTGCCAGCAGCATAACAACAGGGGGCAATCAGCCCCAGCATTTT. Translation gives CASSITTGGNQPQHF.

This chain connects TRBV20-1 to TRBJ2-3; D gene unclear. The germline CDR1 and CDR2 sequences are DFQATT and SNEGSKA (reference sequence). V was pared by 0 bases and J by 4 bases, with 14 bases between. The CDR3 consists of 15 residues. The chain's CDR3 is CSARDPAQSPDTQYF. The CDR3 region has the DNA TGCAGTGCTAGAGATCCGGCACAATCGCCAGATACGCAGTATTTT.

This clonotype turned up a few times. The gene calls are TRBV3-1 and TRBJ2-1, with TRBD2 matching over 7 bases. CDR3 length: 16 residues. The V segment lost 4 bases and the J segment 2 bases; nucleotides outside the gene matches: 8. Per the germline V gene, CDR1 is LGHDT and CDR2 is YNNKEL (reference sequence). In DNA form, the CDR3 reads TGTGCCAGCAGCCTATACGGGGGGTCTACCTACAATGAGCAGTTCTTC. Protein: CASSLYGGSTYNEQFF.

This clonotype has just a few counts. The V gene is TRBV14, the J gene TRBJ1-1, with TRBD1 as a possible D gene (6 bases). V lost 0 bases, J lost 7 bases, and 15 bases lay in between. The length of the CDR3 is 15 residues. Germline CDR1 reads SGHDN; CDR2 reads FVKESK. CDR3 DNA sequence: TGTGCCAGCAGCCAAGATGGGGAAGGGGGAGGTGAAGCTTTCTTT. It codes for CASSQDGEGGGEAFF.

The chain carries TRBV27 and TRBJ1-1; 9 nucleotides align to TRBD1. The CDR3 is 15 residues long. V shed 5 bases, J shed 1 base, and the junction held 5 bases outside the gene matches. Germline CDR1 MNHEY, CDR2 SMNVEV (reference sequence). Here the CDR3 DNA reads TGTGCCAGCAGTCCCGGGACAGGGCCGAACACTGAAGCTTTCTTT. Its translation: CASSPGTGPNTEAFF.

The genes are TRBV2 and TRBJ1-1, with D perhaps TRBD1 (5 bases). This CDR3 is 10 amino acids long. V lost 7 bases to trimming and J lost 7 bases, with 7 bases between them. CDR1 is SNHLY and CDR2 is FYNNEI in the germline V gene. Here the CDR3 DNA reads TGTGCCAGCATACAGGTTGAAGCTTTCTTT. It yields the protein CASIQVEAFF.

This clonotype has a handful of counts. The CDR3 here is CASSPETGINYGYTF. The CDR3 nucleotides are TGTGCCAGCAGCCCTGAAACGGGGATTAACTATGGCTACACCTTC. This chain uses TRBV7-9 with TRBJ1-2; no firm D call. This CDR3 has 15 residues. Per the germline V gene, CDR1 is SEHNR and CDR2 is FQNEAQ (reference sequence). V lost 5 bases, J lost 1 base, and 14 bases lay in between.

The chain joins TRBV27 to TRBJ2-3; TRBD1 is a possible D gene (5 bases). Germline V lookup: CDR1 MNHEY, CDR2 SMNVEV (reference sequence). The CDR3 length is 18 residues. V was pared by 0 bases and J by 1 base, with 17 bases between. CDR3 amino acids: CASSLSLTANYGTDTQYF. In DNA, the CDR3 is TGTGCCAGCAGTTTATCCTTGACAGCCAACTACGGCACAGATACGCAGTATTTT.

CDR3 residues: CSARDTGGGVALYEQYF. Here the CDR3 DNA reads TGCAGTGCTAGAGATACGGGGGGTGGGGTTGCCCTCTACGAGCAGTACTTC. This rearrangement joins TRBV20-1 to TRBJ2-4, with TRBD2 matching over 7 bases. The J call may be incorrect, as the DNA end agrees better with TRBJ2-7. The CDR3 covers 17 residues. Germline values: CDR1 DFQATT, CDR2 SNEGSKA (reference sequence).

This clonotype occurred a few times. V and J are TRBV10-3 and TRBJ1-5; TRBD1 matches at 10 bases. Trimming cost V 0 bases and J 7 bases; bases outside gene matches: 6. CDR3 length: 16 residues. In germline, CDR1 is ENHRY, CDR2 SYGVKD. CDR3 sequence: CAISESGQGPEQPQHF. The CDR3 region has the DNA TGTGCCATCAGTGAGTCGGGACAGGGGCCGGAACAGCCCCAGCATTTT.

The CDR3 nucleotides are TGTGCCAGCAGCCACCATGCAGATACGCAGTATTTT. It specifies CASSHHADTQYF. The J gene is TRBJ2-3, the V gene TRBV7-3; no firm D call. The CDR3 extends over 12 amino acids. Deletions cut 5 bases from V and 4 bases from J, with 7 bases between. In germline, CDR1 is SGHTA, CDR2 FQGTGA.

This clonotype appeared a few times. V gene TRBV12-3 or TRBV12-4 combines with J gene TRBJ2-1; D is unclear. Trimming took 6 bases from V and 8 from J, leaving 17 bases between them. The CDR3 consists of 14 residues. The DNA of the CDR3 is TGTGCCAGCAGCCCTAGTGGAAAAGGAGATGAGCAGTTCTTC. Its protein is CASSPSGKGDEQFF.

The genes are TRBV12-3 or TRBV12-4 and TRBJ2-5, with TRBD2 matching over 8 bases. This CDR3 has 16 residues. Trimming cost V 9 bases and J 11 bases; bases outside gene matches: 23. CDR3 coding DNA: TGTGCCAGTGAGATCAGCGGGGGCAGCTCCTACAATGAGCAGTACTTC. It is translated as CASEISGGSSYNEQYF.

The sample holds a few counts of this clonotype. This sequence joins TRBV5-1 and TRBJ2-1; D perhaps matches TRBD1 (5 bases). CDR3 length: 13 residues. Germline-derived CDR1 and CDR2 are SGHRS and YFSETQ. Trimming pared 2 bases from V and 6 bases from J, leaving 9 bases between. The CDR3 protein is CASSLGHPNEQFF. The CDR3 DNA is TGCGCCAGCAGCTTAGGACACCCCAATGAGCAGTTCTTC.

The CDR3 spells CASSESILLAGGYNEQFF. CDR3 in DNA: TGCGCCAGCAGTGAGTCGATCCTTCTAGCGGGGGGTTATAATGAGCAGTTCTTC. This rearrangement joins TRBV10-1 to TRBJ2-1; 11 bases map to TRBD2. CDR1 is WNHNN and CDR2 is SYGVQD in the germline V gene (reference sequence). The ends lost 0 bases at V and 7 bases at J; junction bases unmatched: 11. This CDR3 comprises 18 residues.

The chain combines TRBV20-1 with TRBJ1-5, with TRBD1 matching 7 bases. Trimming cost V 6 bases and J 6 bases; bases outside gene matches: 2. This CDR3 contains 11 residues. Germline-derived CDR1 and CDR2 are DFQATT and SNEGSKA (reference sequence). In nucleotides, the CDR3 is TGCAGTGCCGGGACAGCTCAGCCCCAGCATTTT. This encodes CSAGTAQPQHF.

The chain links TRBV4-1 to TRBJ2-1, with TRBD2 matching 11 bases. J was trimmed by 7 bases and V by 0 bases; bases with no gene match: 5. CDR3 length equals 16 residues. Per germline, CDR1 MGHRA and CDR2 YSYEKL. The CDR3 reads CASSQETSGGPNEQFF. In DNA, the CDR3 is TGCGCCAGCAGCCAAGAAACTAGCGGGGGACCGAATGAGCAGTTCTTC.

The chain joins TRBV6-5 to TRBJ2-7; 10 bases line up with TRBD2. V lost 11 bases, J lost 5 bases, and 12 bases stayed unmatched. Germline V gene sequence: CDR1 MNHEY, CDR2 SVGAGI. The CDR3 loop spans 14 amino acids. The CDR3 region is CASSVASGRHEQYF. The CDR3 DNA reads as TGTGCCTCGTCGGTAGCTAGCGGGAGACACGAGCAGTACTTC.

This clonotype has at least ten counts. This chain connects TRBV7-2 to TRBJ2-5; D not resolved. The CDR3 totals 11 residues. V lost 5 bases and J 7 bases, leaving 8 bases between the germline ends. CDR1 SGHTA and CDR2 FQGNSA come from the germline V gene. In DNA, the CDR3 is TGTGCCAGCAGCCCCCTCCGGACCCAGTACTTC. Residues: CASSPLRTQYF.

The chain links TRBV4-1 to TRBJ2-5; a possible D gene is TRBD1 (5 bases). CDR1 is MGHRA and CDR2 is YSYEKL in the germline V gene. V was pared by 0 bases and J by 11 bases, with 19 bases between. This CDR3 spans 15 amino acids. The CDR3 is CASSQDNPGLNEQYF. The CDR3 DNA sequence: TGCGCCAGCAGCCAAGATAACCCAGGGCTGAATGAGCAGTACTTC.

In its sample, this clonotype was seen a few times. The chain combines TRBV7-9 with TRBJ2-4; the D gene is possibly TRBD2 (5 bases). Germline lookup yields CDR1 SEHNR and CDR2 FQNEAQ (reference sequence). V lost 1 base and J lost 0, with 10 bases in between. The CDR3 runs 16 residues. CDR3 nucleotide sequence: TGTGCCAGCAGCTTAGAGAACGGACTAGCCAAAAACATTCAGTACTTC. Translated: CASSLENGLAKNIQYF.

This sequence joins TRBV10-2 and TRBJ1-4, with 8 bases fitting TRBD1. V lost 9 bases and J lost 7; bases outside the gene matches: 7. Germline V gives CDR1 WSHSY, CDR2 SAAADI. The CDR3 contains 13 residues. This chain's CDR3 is CASRQGRAEKLFF. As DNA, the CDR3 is TGCGCCAGTAGACAGGGGAGGGCTGAAAAACTGTTTTTT.

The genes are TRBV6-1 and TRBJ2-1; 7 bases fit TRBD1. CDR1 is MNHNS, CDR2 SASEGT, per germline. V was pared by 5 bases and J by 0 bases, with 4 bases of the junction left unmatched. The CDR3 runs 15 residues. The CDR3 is CASSTGVSSYNEQFF. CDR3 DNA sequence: TGTGCCAGCAGTACAGGGGTAAGCTCCTACAATGAGCAGTTCTTC.

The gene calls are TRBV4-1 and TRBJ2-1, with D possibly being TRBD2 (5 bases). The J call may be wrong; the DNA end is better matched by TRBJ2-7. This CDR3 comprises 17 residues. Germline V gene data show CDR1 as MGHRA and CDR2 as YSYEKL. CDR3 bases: TGCGCCAGCAGCCAAGAAGACCCCCGGACTCCCTACAATGAGCAGTACTTC. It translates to CASSQEDPRTPYNEQYF.

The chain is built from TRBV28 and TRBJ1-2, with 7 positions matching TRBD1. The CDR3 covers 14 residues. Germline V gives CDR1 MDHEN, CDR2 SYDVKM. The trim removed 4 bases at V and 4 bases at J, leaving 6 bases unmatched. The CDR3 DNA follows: TGTGCCAGCAGTTCTACAGGGGTCGTCTATGGCTACACCTTC. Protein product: CASSSTGVVYGYTF.

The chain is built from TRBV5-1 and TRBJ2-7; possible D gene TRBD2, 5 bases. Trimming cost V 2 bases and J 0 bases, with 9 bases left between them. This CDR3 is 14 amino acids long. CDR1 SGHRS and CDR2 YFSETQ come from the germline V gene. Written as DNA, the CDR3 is TGCGCCAGCAGCTTAGACGGGGACTCCTACGAGCAGTACTTC. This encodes CASSLDGDSYEQYF.